These 3 T cell receptor beta chains were sequenced from one sample in a study of blood T cell repertoires in COVID-19. TCRdb's copy holds only in-frame clones and misses some; the assay was immunoSEQ multiplex PCR. The table has fewer than 300,000 clones, 75% to 95% seen once. The sequencing sample was made of PBMCs or T cells enriched from blood (not recorded which). The receptors come from a woman aged 25 to 39 who had recovered from COVID-19.

This CDR3 reads CASASLGSDTQYF. The CDR3 DNA reads TGTGCCAGCGCGTCTCTCGGGTCAGATACGCAGTATTTT. This rearrangement joins TRBV12-3 or TRBV12-4 to TRBJ2-3; D is unclear. This CDR3 has 13 amino acids. Deletions cut 8 bases from V and 4 bases from J, with 13 bases between.

The V gene is TRBV10-3, the J gene TRBJ1-6, with 8 bases identical to TRBD1. Germline CDR1 and CDR2: ENHRY and SYGVKD. V shed 8 bases, J shed 6 bases, and the junction held 3 bases outside the gene matches. This CDR3 is 13 amino acids long. CDR3 sequence reads: CAIAGQGNSPLHF. The CDR3 bases are TGTGCCATCGCAGGACAGGGTAATTCACCCCTCCACTTT.

The chain recombines TRBV4-2 with TRBJ2-6; D ambiguous. The ends were cut back, 0 bases at V and 2 bases at J, with 8 bases in the middle. This CDR3 is 16 amino acids long. Germline CDR1 reads LGHNA; CDR2 reads YNFKEQ. CDR3 residues: CASSQDLSPGANVLTF. CDR3 DNA: TGTGCCAGCAGCCAAGATCTGAGTCCTGGGGCCAACGTCCTGACTTTC.